This TCR beta chain was observed in a study of blood T cells in healthy people across ages. In regard to this clonotype: At one end, the junction sequence differs from germline, possibly due to a read error.

Primers used in a second PCR of roughly 6 to 11 cycles were a sample-barcoded 5' primer and a J-beta primer mix. Using its own MiXCR run on the 5' RACE reads, TCRdb lists one record per CDR3 protein. The sample has around 1.5 million distinct CDR3 sequences; around 42% are singletons. This CDR3 is 15 amino acids long. CDR1 SEHNR and CDR2 FQNEAQ come from the germline V gene (reference sequence). The source of this sequence is a woman aged 18-29 years in good health. Input material: blood. V is TRBV7-9 and J is TRBJ2-7; D is unclear. CDR3 sequence (DNA): TGTGCCAGCAGCTTAGCCAGCCTTCGCTCCCACGAGCAGTACTTC. Protein product: CASSLASLRSHEQYF.